One sample yielded the 32 T cell receptor beta chains listed below, sequenced in a study of CD8 T cells in Susac syndrome. With random hexamers, roughly 0.5 to 1 ug RNA was reverse transcribed. TCRdb reprocessed the immunoSEQ multiplex PCR reads with MiXCR, giving one entry per CDR3 protein. The sample has around 140,000 distinct CDR3 sequences, approximately 79% seen once; the top ten hold about 0.51%. Input material: CD8+ T cells from PBMCs. The receptors shown here come from a human donor with multiple sclerosis.

J is TRBJ2-3 and V is TRBV4-1; D remains unclear. The CDR3 is 14 residues long. Trimming removed 4 bases from V and 0 bases from J, with 8 bases in between. Germline V lookup: CDR1 MGHRA, CDR2 YSYEKL. The CDR3 region has the DNA TGCGCCAGCAGCCTGGCGGTTAGCACAGATACGCAGTATTTT. This encodes CASSLAVSTDTQYF.

The V and J genes are TRBV13 and TRBJ1-3, with D possibly TRBD1 on 5 matching bases. Trimming took 2 bases from V and 0 from J, leaving 8 bases between them. The CDR3 length is 15 residues. CDR1 is PRHDT and CDR2 is FYEKMQ in the germline V gene (reference sequence). This chain's CDR3 is CASSLWGFSGNTIYF. CDR3 coding DNA: TGTGCCAGCAGCTTATGGGGCTTCTCTGGAAACACCATATATTTT. The entire variable domain, with the rest obtained from reference TRBV13 and TRBJ1-3, is as follows: AAGVIQSPRHLIKEKRETATLKCYPIPRHDTVYWYQQGPGQDPQFLISFYEKMQSDKGSIPDRFSAQQFSDYHSELNMSSLELGDSALYFCASSLWGFSGNTIYFGEGSWLTVV.

The V and J genes are TRBV19 and TRBJ2-7, with 8 bases aligning to TRBD1. V gave up 5 bases and J gave up 1 base; unmatched junction bases: 7. This CDR3 contains 15 residues. Per the germline V gene, CDR1 is LNHDA and CDR2 is SQIVND (reference sequence). CDR3 coding DNA: TGTGCCAGTAGTGCCTCCGGGACAGGATCCTACGAGCAGTACTTC. It specifies CASSASGTGSYEQYF.

CDR3 sequence (DNA): TGTGCCAGCAGTTCGTCCAGCGGAGACACTGAAGCTTTCTTT. Its protein is CASSSSSGDTEAFF. The rearrangement uses TRBV7-9 and TRBJ1-1; the D is unclear. The CDR3 spans 14 residues. CDR1 is SEHNR and CDR2 is FQNEAQ in the germline V gene (reference sequence). V shed 6 bases and J shed 3 bases, with 14 bases lying between them. The full variable domain, completed using reference TRBV7-9 and TRBJ1-1, is DTGVSQNPRHKITKRGQNVTFRCDPISEHNRLYWYRQTLGQGPEFLTYFQNEAQLEKSRLLSDRFSAERPKGSFSTLEIQRTEQGDSAMYLCASSSSSGDTEAFFGQGTRLTVV.

This clonotype has a single count. The CDR3 DNA reads TGTGCCAGCAGATGGACTCCGCAAGATACGCAGTATTTT. Translating it yields CASRWTPQDTQYF. The gene calls are TRBV7-8 and TRBJ2-3, with TRBD2 as a possible D gene (5 bases). V lost 6 bases to trimming and J lost 5 bases, with 12 bases between them. From germline, CDR1 is SGHVS and CDR2 FQNEAQ. The CDR3 contains 13 residues.

The chain has TRBV5-4 and TRBJ1-1; D possibly corresponds to TRBD1 (6 bases). Trimming stripped 0 bases from V and 5 bases from J, with 14 bases between. Germline CDR1 is SGHNT and CDR2 is YYREEE (reference sequence). The CDR3 sequence is 15 residues long. The CDR3 spells CASSLETGTGTEAFF. The DNA of the CDR3 is TGTGCCAGCAGCTTGGAAACAGGGACGGGGACTGAAGCTTTCTTT.

This clonotype appeared once. V and J are TRBV5-1 and TRBJ2-1, with D unclear. The CDR3 consists of 11 residues. Germline V gene data show CDR1 as SGHRS and CDR2 as YFSETQ. The V gene lost 5 bases and the J gene lost 7 bases, with 7 bases spanning the gap. This chain's CDR3 is CASRTRNEQFF. CDR3 sequence (DNA): TGCGCCAGCAGGACCCGGAATGAGCAGTTCTTC.

This clonotype was detected a few times. The rearrangement joins TRBV4-1 to TRBJ2-7; D gene unclear. CDR3 length: 12 residues. Trimming took off 5 bases at V and 7 bases at J, with 12 bases between the two ends. The germline CDR1 and CDR2 sequences are MGHRA and YSYEKL. The CDR3, as DNA: TGCGCCAGCAGCTGGGATCTTAGGGAGCAGTACTTC. This codes for CASSWDLREQYF.

The V and J genes are TRBV3-1 and TRBJ2-7; D gene unclear. CDR1 and CDR2 (germline): LGHDT, YNNKEL (reference sequence). The V end lost 5 bases, the J end lost 4 bases, and 15 bases lay between the germline ends. The CDR3 is 14 amino acids. The CDR3 DNA reads TGTGCCAGCAGCTTAAGGGTCTCGTCATACGAGCAGTACTTC. Amino acid sequence: CASSLRVSSYEQYF.

J is TRBJ2-1 and V is TRBV5-6, with 10 nucleotides matching TRBD2. Trimming cost V 1 base and J 4 bases; bases outside gene matches: 8. The CDR3 contains 17 residues. Germline V CDR1 and CDR2: SGHDT, YYEEEE. CDR3 coding DNA: TGTGCCAGCAGCTTGTCTAGCGGGGGACAACTATACAATGAGCAGTTCTTC. Translated: CASSLSSGGQLYNEQFF.

The chain has TRBV27 and TRBJ2-7; the D call may be TRBD1 or TRBD2 (5 bases each). The CDR3 runs 16 residues. V shed 4 bases and J shed 5 bases, with 21 bases lying between them. Germline loops: CDR1 MNHEY, CDR2 SMNVEV (reference sequence). The CDR3 sequence is CASSSPPGAGAHEQYF. DNA of the CDR3: TGTGCCAGCAGTTCACCCCCCGGGGCCGGGGCCCACGAGCAGTACTTC.

The V call is TRBV15, the J call TRBJ2-1; 7 bases match TRBD1. This CDR3 region has 15 residues. The germline gives CDR1 LNHNV, CDR2 YYDKDF (reference sequence). The V segment lost 0 bases and the J segment 5 bases; nucleotides outside the gene matches: 4. This CDR3 is CATSRDGDRNNEQFF. The CDR3 region has the DNA TGTGCCACCAGCAGAGATGGGGACAGAAACAATGAGCAGTTCTTC.

This chain uses TRBV13 with TRBJ1-1; D is unresolved. Germline-derived CDR1 and CDR2 are PRHDT and FYEKMQ (reference sequence). This CDR3 region has 12 residues. V lost 5 bases to trimming and J lost 10 bases, with 14 bases between them. The CDR3: CASSRLYVPAFF. CDR3 nucleotide sequence: TGTGCCAGCAGCCGTCTATACGTACCAGCTTTCTTT.

J is TRBJ2-5 and V is TRBV20-1; no clear D. With 4 bases removed from V and 1 base from J, the gap between germline ends came to 10 bases. Per the germline V gene, CDR1 is DFQATT and CDR2 is SNEGSKA (reference sequence). This CDR3 has 13 residues. The CDR3 here is CSAKTRFQETQYF. The CDR3 DNA reads TGCAGTGCTAAAACGAGGTTCCAAGAGACCCAGTACTTC.

For the CDR3, the DNA is TGTGCCAGCAGTTTAGTGGTCACGGCGGAGACCCAGTACTTC. Protein sequence: CASSLVVTAETQYF. This rearrangement joins TRBV28 to TRBJ2-5; the D is unclear. V gave up 2 bases and J gave up 5 bases, with 12 bases separating them. CDR1 MDHEN and CDR2 SYDVKM come from the germline V gene. The CDR3 is made up of 14 amino acids.

The CDR3 DNA follows: TGCGCCAGCAGCCCCCAATCCCAGGGGCGAGAAGCTTTCTTT. It encodes CASSPQSQGREAFF. This chain joins TRBV4-1 and TRBJ1-1, with D possibly TRBD1 on 6 matching bases. Germline V gene lookup returns CDR1 MGHRA and CDR2 YSYEKL. This CDR3 is built from 14 residues. Between the trimmed V and J ends, which lost 4 bases and 8 bases, there was a span of 17 bases.

The chain is built from TRBV6-2 or TRBV6-3 and TRBJ2-1; 8 positions agree with TRBD2. This CDR3 has 17 amino acids. Germline V lookup: CDR1 MNHEY, CDR2 SVGEGT. The V and J ends lost 0 bases and 10 bases, in that order; junction bases with no gene match: 14. The CDR3 sequence is CASSYSLAGTPLSEQFF. For the CDR3, the DNA is TGTGCCAGCAGTTACTCTTTAGCGGGAACCCCTCTCTCCGAGCAGTTCTTC.

V usage is TRBV12-5 and J usage is TRBJ2-1, with TRBD2 matching over 7 bases. V shed 5 bases and J 3 bases; nucleotides not matched to a gene: 10. The CDR3 extends over 16 amino acids. Per the germline V gene, CDR1 is LGHNT and CDR2 is FRNRAP. CDR3 amino acids: CASGISGLGIYNEQFF. The CDR3 bases are TGTGCTAGTGGTATCTCTGGACTAGGCATCTACAATGAGCAGTTCTTC.

The rearrangement links TRBV19 to TRBJ2-1; TRBD1 matches 7 bases. The CDR3 extends over 15 amino acids. V trimming: 1 base; J trimming: 6 bases; junction bases outside the gene matches: 6. Germline V gene lookup returns CDR1 LNHDA and CDR2 SQIVND (reference sequence). This chain's CDR3 is CASSIGTGVPNEQFF. DNA of the CDR3: TGTGCCAGTAGTATAGGGACAGGCGTCCCCAATGAGCAGTTCTTC.

Concerning this clonotype: Sequence at one end of the junction differs from germline and may be a read error. This chain connects TRBV27 to TRBJ1-5; D might be TRBD1 (5 bases). This CDR3 spans 14 amino acids. Germline V lookup: CDR1 MNHEY, CDR2 SMNVEV (reference sequence). CDR3 in DNA: TGTGCCAGCAGGACTATATTGGGGGATCAGCCCCTGCATTTT. It yields the protein CASRTILGDQPLHF.

The chain carries TRBV11-3 and TRBJ2-1; 7 bases align to TRBD2. The CDR3 runs 18 residues. Germline V gene sequence: CDR1 SGHNT, CDR2 YENEEA. Trimming cost V 1 base and J 2 bases; bases outside gene matches: 11. The CDR3 is CASSLVTGGLGTYNEQFF. The CDR3 DNA is TGTGCCAGCAGCTTAGTCACGGGAGGCCTCGGGACCTACAATGAGCAGTTCTTC. The variable domain in full, with the rest retrieved from reference TRBV11-3 and TRBJ2-1, is EAGVVQSPRYKIIEKKQPVAFWCNPISGHNTLYWYLQNLGQGPELLIRYENEEAVDDSQLPKDRFSAERLKGVDSTLKIQPAELGDSAVYLCASSLVTGGLGTYNEQFFGPGTRLTVL.

The chain employs TRBV6-5 and TRBJ1-2; D is uncertain. CDR3 length: 16 residues. The germline gives CDR1 MNHEY, CDR2 SVGAGI. Trimming took 4 bases from V and 0 from J, leaving 15 bases between them. CDR3 sequence reads: CASSSDVGGANYGYTF. The CDR3 region has the DNA TGTGCCAGCAGTTCGGACGTAGGTGGAGCTAACTATGGCTACACCTTC.

This clonotype was recorded a few times. This chain connects TRBV5-1 to TRBJ2-1; 8 bases align to TRBD2. Germline V gene sequence: CDR1 SGHRS, CDR2 YFSETQ. This CDR3 contains 14 residues. V lost 4 bases and J lost 7; bases outside the gene matches: 7. CDR3 in amino acids: CASSDPGLVNEQFF. In DNA, the CDR3 is TGCGCCAGCAGCGACCCGGGACTAGTTAATGAGCAGTTCTTC.

The genes are TRBV19 and TRBJ2-7, with TRBD1 as a possible D gene (6 bases). Germline V gene lookup returns CDR1 LNHDA and CDR2 SQIVND (reference sequence). Trimming removed 5 bases from V and 4 bases from J, with 15 bases in between. The CDR3 extends over 14 amino acids. In nucleotides, the CDR3 is TGTGCCAGTAGTGCCTACCTCGGACAGTACGAGCAGTACTTC. Protein sequence: CASSAYLGQYEQYF.

The V call is TRBV10-3, the J call TRBJ1-1; no firm D call. The CDR3 length is 15 residues. The germline V and J ends were trimmed by 4 bases and 5 bases, with 17 bases remaining between them. CDR1 and CDR2 (germline): ENHRY, SYGVKD. The CDR3 DNA follows: TGTGCCATCAGTGTTGTCAAGGGTGCCCCAACTGAAGCTTTCTTT. Its protein product is CAISVVKGAPTEAFF.

There are a few counts of this clonotype. The chain has TRBV9 and TRBJ1-1; D might be TRBD1 (6 bases). Trimming left V 2 bases short and J 6 bases short, with 11 bases between. There are 13 residues in the CDR3. CDR1 is SGDLS, CDR2 YYNGEE, per germline. CDR3 residues: CASSVGAIPEAFF. The CDR3 DNA is TGTGCCAGCAGCGTGGGGGCAATCCCTGAAGCTTTCTTT.

DNA for the CDR3: TGTGCCAGCAGTTTATTATTTCCAACAAGCGGTGAAAAACTGTTTTTT. This gives the protein CASSLLFPTSGEKLFF. The chain is built from TRBV27 and TRBJ1-4; unclear D gene. The germline CDR1 and CDR2 sequences are MNHEY and SMNVEV (reference sequence). This CDR3 has 16 residues. Trimming took 1 base from V and 7 from J, leaving 16 bases between them.

The chain is built from TRBV27 and TRBJ2-1; TRBD1 agrees at 11 bases. The CDR3 has 15 amino acids. V lost 5 bases and J lost 9; bases outside the gene matches: 9. CDR1 and CDR2 (germline): MNHEY, SMNVEV (reference sequence). CDR3 loop: CASSPGQGAFSEQFF. The CDR3 bases are TGTGCCAGCAGTCCCGGACAGGGGGCGTTCAGTGAGCAGTTCTTC.

As DNA, the CDR3 is TGTGCCAGCACCTCGGGCCTAACCCTGAACACTGAAGCTTTCTTT. Protein product: CASTSGLTLNTEAFF. The rearrangement uses TRBV11-3 and TRBJ1-1; D remains unclear. Trimming removed 7 bases from V and 0 bases from J, with 15 bases in between. Germline V lookup: CDR1 SGHNT, CDR2 YENEEA. The CDR3 length is 15 residues. The whole variable domain, remainder taken from reference TRBV11-3 and TRBJ1-1, is EAGVVQSPRYKIIEKKQPVAFWCNPISGHNTLYWYLQNLGQGPELLIRYENEEAVDDSQLPKDRFSAERLKGVDSTLKIQPAELGDSAVYLCASTSGLTLNTEAFFGQGTRLTVV.

V usage is TRBV24-1 and J usage is TRBJ2-2, with D possibly TRBD2 on 6 matching bases. The V and J ends lost 5 bases and 4 bases respectively, with 10 bases between them. Germline loops: CDR1 KGHDR, CDR2 SFDVKD. The CDR3 covers 14 residues. The CDR3 bases are TGTGCCACCAGTGTTTCCGGGAGCACCGGGGAGCTGTTTTTT. This translates into CATSVSGSTGELFF.

The V gene is TRBV27, the J gene TRBJ1-4; D gene uncertain. In germline, CDR1 is MNHEY, CDR2 SMNVEV (reference sequence). The V gene lost 5 bases and the J gene lost 10 bases, with 11 bases spanning the gap. CDR3 size: 12 residues. The CDR3 loop is CASSPRPGKLFF. The CDR3 DNA follows: TGTGCCAGCAGTCCTCGCCCCGGAAAACTGTTTTTT.

This clonotype was found once. This chain's CDR3 is CASIGGLAGYVGTQYF. In DNA form, the CDR3 reads TGTGCCAGCATTGGGGGGCTAGCGGGGTACGTCGGGACCCAGTACTTC. The rearrangement joins TRBV28 to TRBJ2-5; 9 bases line up with TRBD2. The CDR3 runs 16 residues. The trim removed 7 bases at V and 7 bases at J, leaving 16 bases unmatched. Germline assignment: CDR1 MDHEN and CDR2 SYDVKM.